Given below is one TCR beta chain in context. The antigen is undetermined. V lost 1 base and J 9 bases, leaving 13 bases between the germline ends. The V gene's germline CDR1 is LNHDA and CDR2 SQIVND (reference sequence). The CDR3 covers 14 residues. TCRdb's table, derived via immunoSEQ multiplex PCR, lists solely in-frame clones and lacks some. The sample has 150,000 or so clones; around nine tenths are singletons. The sample belongs to a study of T cell responses to AZD1222 COVID-19 vaccine. General study results and limits: Nearly half of the spike-specific TCRs reportedly recognize variant regions that carry no mutations. Spike-specific TCR breadth and depth rose after two AZD1222 doses.

This TCR was recovered from an adult in good health. The input for sequencing was peripheral blood, taken on day 0 of AZD1222 vaccination. The rearrangement joins TRBV19 to TRBJ2-1; a possible D gene is TRBD2 (5 bases). The DNA for the CDR3 is TGTGCCAGTAGTATAGGTCGGAGGCGAGGTGAGCAGTTCTTC. The encoded protein is CASSIGRRRGEQFF.